These T cell receptor beta chains were read from a single sample in a study of T-cell memory formation after mild COVID-19. TCRdb called the 5' RACE reads again in MiXCR, with one record for every CDR3 protein. The sample lists about 560,000 distinct CDR3 sequences; roughly a sixth were seen once. Sequencing was carried out using PBMCs or a T cell subset sorted from them (not recorded which). Receptors originate from an adult woman who had mild COVID-19 (a few samples of this study predate the infection). Cell type and time point are not known. The CDR3 runs from the conserved cysteine through the conserved F or W. Each record gives: D gene, J gene, V gene, clone size, CDR3 DNA, CDR3 protein. D genes are given only for firm matches. Clone size appears in some rows only: once, few, many, or a class for an expanded clone.

D gene: .
J gene: TRBJ1-2
V gene: TRBV7-9
clone size: few
CDR3 DNA: TGTGCCAGCAGTTCAGACTTTTACGGCTACACCTTC
CDR3 protein: CASSSDFYGYTF

D gene: .
J gene: TRBJ1-2
V gene: TRBV6-2/TRBV6-3
clone size: few
CDR3 DNA: TGTGCCAGCAGTTCCCTCGCTGTATACGGCTACACCTTC
CDR3 protein: CASSSLAVYGYTF

D gene: .
J gene: TRBJ2-1
V gene: TRBV9
clone size: .
CDR3 DNA: TGTGCCAGCAGCGTATGGTCCGACAATGAGCAGTTCTTC
CDR3 protein: CASSVWSDNEQFF

D gene: TRBD2
J gene: TRBJ2-7
V gene: TRBV5-1
clone size: .
CDR3 DNA: TGCGCCAGCAGCGCCATCACTAGCGGGGGGGCCTACGAGCAGTACTTC
CDR3 protein: CASSAITSGGAYEQYF

D gene: .
J gene: TRBJ2-7
V gene: TRBV12-3/TRBV12-4
clone size: few
CDR3 DNA: TGTGCCAGCAGCGGCAGCAACATGGCCTACGAGCAGTACTTC
CDR3 protein: CASSGSNMAYEQYF

D gene: TRBD1
J gene: TRBJ2-7
V gene: TRBV20-1
clone size: .
CDR3 DNA: TGCAGTGCTACTACAGGGGGCTGGGAGCAGTACTTC
CDR3 protein: CSATTGGWEQYF

D gene: .
J gene: TRBJ1-1
V gene: TRBV29-1
clone size: few
CDR3 DNA: TGCAGCGTGGAGACGAGGATGAACACTGAAGCTTTCTTT
CDR3 protein: CSVETRMNTEAFF

D gene: .
J gene: TRBJ1-1
V gene: TRBV5-1
clone size: .
CDR3 DNA: TGCGCCAGCAGCTTGGCCCCCCCTATGGGGGAAGAAGCTTTCTTT
CDR3 protein: CASSLAPPMGEEAFF

D gene: TRBD1
J gene: TRBJ1-5
V gene: TRBV20-1
clone size: .
CDR3 DNA: TGCAGTGCTCCAAGGACAGGGGGCTATCCTGGAAATCAGCCCCAGCATTTT
CDR3 protein: CSAPRTGGYPGNQPQHF

D gene: .
J gene: TRBJ1-1
V gene: TRBV9
clone size: few
CDR3 DNA: TGTGCCAGCAGCGTAGTGACAGGCATGGAAGCTTTCTTT
CDR3 protein: CASSVVTGMEAFF

D gene: TRBD2
J gene: TRBJ2-7
V gene: TRBV29-1
clone size: many
CDR3 DNA: TGCAGCGTTGGAGCTAGCGGGGTCGAGCAGTACTTC
CDR3 protein: CSVGASGVEQYF

D gene: TRBD2
J gene: TRBJ2-7
V gene: TRBV5-4
clone size: .
CDR3 DNA: TGTGCCAGCAGCCCGGGGGGGTTTGGGATATACGAGCAGTACTTC
CDR3 protein: CASSPGGFGIYEQYF

D gene: .
J gene: TRBJ2-1
V gene: TRBV20-1
clone size: few
CDR3 DNA: TGCAGTGCGTACCGGCCGACTGGACGCCTTTACAATGAGCAGTTCTTC
CDR3 protein: CSAYRPTGRLYNEQFF

D gene: TRBD1
J gene: TRBJ2-3
V gene: TRBV5-4
clone size: few
CDR3 DNA: TGTGCCAGCAGCGTCGGGGGACAGGGGGAAGATACGCAGTATTTT
CDR3 protein: CASSVGGQGEDTQYF

D gene: TRBD2
J gene: TRBJ2-1
V gene: TRBV4-1
clone size: few
CDR3 DNA: TGCGCCAGCAGCCAAGGACCCAGCGGGAGCTCCTACAATGAGCAGTTCTTC
CDR3 protein: CASSQGPSGSSYNEQFF

D gene: .
J gene: TRBJ2-3
V gene: TRBV7-2
clone size: few
CDR3 DNA: TGTGCCAGCAGCTTCGGGACACATATCACAGATACGCAGTATTTT
CDR3 protein: CASSFGTHITDTQYF

D gene: TRBD2
J gene: TRBJ2-5
V gene: TRBV24-1
clone size: .
CDR3 DNA: TGTGCCACGGATAGCGGGGGGGCTGGTGAAGAGACCCAGTACTTC
CDR3 protein: CATDSGGAGEETQYF

D gene: TRBD2
J gene: TRBJ2-3
V gene: TRBV3-1
clone size: .
CDR3 DNA: TGTGCCAGCAGCCAAGAAAGGCTACTAGCGGGAGGGCCCACGACAGATACGCAGTATTTT
CDR3 protein: CASSQERLLAGGPTTDTQYF

D gene: .
J gene: TRBJ2-7
V gene: TRBV6-1
clone size: few
CDR3 DNA: TGTGCCAGCCTCTTTTCTACCACTCCCTACGAGCAGTACTTC
CDR3 protein: CASLFSTTPYEQYF

D gene: TRBD2
J gene: TRBJ2-1
V gene: TRBV20-1
clone size: .
CDR3 DNA: TGCAGTGCTAGAGATTTGGCCGGGGGGGCGTATAATGAGCAGTTCTTC
CDR3 protein: CSARDLAGGAYNEQFF

D gene: TRBD2
J gene: TRBJ2-1
V gene: TRBV4-3
clone size: few
CDR3 DNA: TGCGCCAGCAGCCAAGTTGGTAGCTGGCGGGAGACCCGCTACAATGAGCAGTTCTTC
CDR3 protein: CASSQVGSWRETRYNEQFF

D gene: .
J gene: TRBJ2-1
V gene: TRBV7-6
clone size: few
CDR3 DNA: TGTGCCAGCAGCTTGGATTTCTCGAACCAACGAGGGCATGAGCAGTTCTTC
CDR3 protein: CASSLDFSNQRGHEQFF

D gene: .
J gene: TRBJ1-6
V gene: TRBV10-3
clone size: .
CDR3 DNA: TGTGCCATCAGTGAGCCAAATTCACCCCTCCACTTT
CDR3 protein: CAISEPNSPLHF

D gene: TRBD2
J gene: TRBJ2-5
V gene: TRBV10-3
clone size: .
CDR3 DNA: TGTGCCATCAGGGCTAGCGGGGACCAAGAGACCCAGTACTTC
CDR3 protein: CAIRASGDQETQYF

D gene: .
J gene: TRBJ2-3
V gene: TRBV4-3
clone size: .
CDR3 DNA: TGCGCCAGCAGCGAACAGAGCCCTCATCAAGCTGATACGCAGTATTTT
CDR3 protein: CASSEQSPHQADTQYF

D gene: .
J gene: TRBJ2-1
V gene: TRBV29-1
clone size: .
CDR3 DNA: TGCAGCGTTGAATCGGGTGTAGGGGGGGATGAGCAGTTCTTC
CDR3 protein: CSVESGVGGDEQFF

D gene: .
J gene: TRBJ2-7
V gene: TRBV7-3
clone size: many
CDR3 DNA: TGTGCCAGCAGCTTAACGCCCAGGGACGAGCAGTACTTC
CDR3 protein: CASSLTPRDEQYF

D gene: TRBD1
J gene: TRBJ1-1
V gene: TRBV15
clone size: few
CDR3 DNA: TGTGCCACCAGCACAGGGGGCGCTGGGAACACTGAAGCTTTCTTT
CDR3 protein: CATSTGGAGNTEAFF

D gene: TRBD2
J gene: TRBJ2-1
V gene: TRBV4-3
clone size: many
CDR3 DNA: TGCGCCAGCAGCCAAGCGGGCGGGGGATACAATGAGCAGTTCTTC
CDR3 protein: CASSQAGGGYNEQFF

D gene: .
J gene: TRBJ1-1
V gene: TRBV5-1
clone size: few
CDR3 DNA: TGCGCCAGAAGCAGGGATGGTTGGTGGACTGAAGCTTTCTTT
CDR3 protein: CARSRDGWWTEAFF

D gene: TRBD1
J gene: TRBJ2-3
V gene: TRBV24-1
clone size: .
CDR3 DNA: TGTGCCACCAGTGATGGGACAGGGGGAGGCGATACGCAGTATTTT
CDR3 protein: CATSDGTGGGDTQYF

D gene: .
J gene: TRBJ2-3
V gene: TRBV7-9
clone size: many
CDR3 DNA: TGTGCCAGCAGCTTAGCCAAAACTGCAGATACGCAGTATTTT
CDR3 protein: CASSLAKTADTQYF

D gene: TRBD1
J gene: TRBJ1-1
V gene: TRBV7-2
clone size: .
CDR3 DNA: TGTGCCAGCAGCTCCCGGACAGGGAGAACTGAAGCTTTCTTT
CDR3 protein: CASSSRTGRTEAFF

D gene: TRBD1
J gene: TRBJ2-5
V gene: TRBV6-5
clone size: once
CDR3 DNA: TGTGCCAGCACCAGGGCCGGGACAGGGGGCGAGACCCAGTACTTC
CDR3 protein: CASTRAGTGGETQYF

D gene: TRBD1
J gene: TRBJ2-7
V gene: TRBV11-2
clone size: few
CDR3 DNA: TGTGCCAGCAGCATCCGGGACAGAAACTACGAGCAGTACTTC
CDR3 protein: CASSIRDRNYEQYF

D gene: TRBD2
J gene: TRBJ2-3
V gene: TRBV7-8
clone size: few
CDR3 DNA: TGTGCCAGCAGCGCCCGACTAGCGGGAGCAGATACGCAGTATTTT
CDR3 protein: CASSARLAGADTQYF

D gene: TRBD1
J gene: TRBJ1-6
V gene: TRBV6-5
clone size: many
CDR3 DNA: TGTGCCAGCAGTTATGGACAGGGAAGTGGTTCACCCCTCCACTTT
CDR3 protein: CASSYGQGSGSPLHF

D gene: .
J gene: TRBJ2-5
V gene: TRBV10-3
clone size: few
CDR3 DNA: TGTGCCATCAGTGGCCAGCCCCAAGAGACCCAGTACTTC
CDR3 protein: CAISGQPQETQYF

D gene: .
J gene: TRBJ1-1
V gene: TRBV5-1
clone size: once
CDR3 DNA: TGCGCCAGCAGCTTGGTGTCGCGGACTACGAGTGAAGCTTTCTTT
CDR3 protein: CASSLVSRTTSEAFF

D gene: .
J gene: TRBJ1-1
V gene: TRBV3-1
clone size: few
CDR3 DNA: TGTGCCAGCAGCCATAACAGGGCGAGAACTGAAGCTTTCTTT
CDR3 protein: CASSHNRARTEAFF

D gene: .
J gene: TRBJ1-1
V gene: TRBV5-5
clone size: few
CDR3 DNA: TGTGCCAGCAGCTCAGGCAGAAGTAACACTGAAGCTTTCTTT
CDR3 protein: CASSSGRSNTEAFF

D gene: TRBD2
J gene: TRBJ2-3
V gene: TRBV6-4
clone size: few
CDR3 DNA: TGTGCCAGCAGTGACAGACTAGCGGGGGGAATCACAGATACGCAGTATTTT
CDR3 protein: CASSDRLAGGITDTQYF

D gene: .
J gene: TRBJ2-5
V gene: TRBV12-3/TRBV12-4
clone size: .
CDR3 DNA: TGTGCCAGCAGGACTCTAGGAGGGGAGACCCAGTACTTC
CDR3 protein: CASRTLGGETQYF

D gene: .
J gene: TRBJ2-7
V gene: TRBV14
clone size: few
CDR3 DNA: TGTGCCAGCAGCCAAGGGTGGGGCCACCAAACAACCTACGAGCAGTACTTC
CDR3 protein: CASSQGWGHQTTYEQYF

D gene: .
J gene: TRBJ1-2
V gene: TRBV27
clone size: .
CDR3 DNA: TGTGCCAGCAGTTGGGCTAGACAGGTTGGTGGCTACACCTTC
CDR3 protein: CASSWARQVGGYTF

D gene: .
J gene: TRBJ1-1
V gene: TRBV19
clone size: .
CDR3 DNA: TGTGCCAGTAGTATTATTAAGGAAAACACTGAAGCTTTCTTT
CDR3 protein: CASSIIKENTEAFF

D gene: TRBD2
J gene: TRBJ2-1
V gene: TRBV7-6
clone size: few
CDR3 DNA: TGTGCCAGCAGCTTTTCGACTAGCGGGGGTTACAATGAGCAGTTCTTC
CDR3 protein: CASSFSTSGGYNEQFF

D gene: TRBD1
J gene: TRBJ1-3
V gene: TRBV7-6
clone size: .
CDR3 DNA: TGTGCCAGCAGCCCCTCCGGGACAGCAAACCGAAACACCATATATTTT
CDR3 protein: CASSPSGTANRNTIYF

D gene: TRBD2
J gene: TRBJ2-1
V gene: TRBV6-6
clone size: .
CDR3 DNA: TGTGCCAGCAGTTTTTCCTACTTAGCGGGACTAGTCACCCACAATGAGCAGTTCTTC
CDR3 protein: CASSFSYLAGLVTHNEQFF

D gene: .
J gene: TRBJ2-5
V gene: TRBV3-1
clone size: .
CDR3 DNA: TGTGCCAGCAGCCAAGAGCGGGGGCCGTACCAAGAGACCCAGTACTTC
CDR3 protein: CASSQERGPYQETQYF

D gene: TRBD1
J gene: TRBJ2-5
V gene: TRBV7-9
clone size: many
CDR3 DNA: TGTGCCAGCGGCCAGGGGGCCCAGTCCTTC
CDR3 protein: CASGQGAQSF

D gene: .
J gene: TRBJ2-1
V gene: TRBV7-3
clone size: few
CDR3 DNA: TGTGCCAGCAGCCAGGGGGGAGTGGCCTACAATGAGCAGTTCTTC
CDR3 protein: CASSQGGVAYNEQFF